What follows are 10 T cell receptor beta chains derived from one specimen sequenced in a study of CD8 T cells in Susac syndrome (dated by TCRdb to the late 2010s). The library came from the immunoSEQ multiplex PCR assay. RNA was extracted with the RNeasy kit and roughly 0.45 to 1 ug was reverse transcribed using random hexamers. TCRdb handled the public reads itself, with Q25 trimming in fastp and clone calling in MiXCR, and kept productive beta chains. Each entry merges the rows of one CDR3 protein and shows their most common DNA and genes. The sample includes 130,000 or so distinct CDR3 sequences, with under 96% observed a single time. In total, the top ten clones hold 0.12% to 0.15% of the sample. Input material: CD4+ T cells from PBMCs. The receptor source for this set is a human donor with Susac syndrome.

The gene calls are TRBV2 and TRBJ1-2; no clear D. The CDR3 has 13 residues. Trimming shortened V by 2 bases and J by 3 bases, and 7 bases separated the two germline ends. Germline lookup yields CDR1 SNHLY and CDR2 FYNNEI. The DNA of the CDR3 is TGTGCCAGCAGTGAACAGCGACACTATGGCTACACCTTC. This translates into CASSEQRHYGYTF.

The chain combines TRBV28 with TRBJ2-1; 14 bases line up with TRBD2. The V gene end was trimmed by 6 bases and the J gene end by 8 bases; junction bases not matched to a gene: 6. The CDR3 contains 15 residues. Germline V gene lookup returns CDR1 MDHEN and CDR2 SYDVKM. Written as DNA, the CDR3 is TGTGCCAGCAGCCCGACTAGCGGGAGGGTCTATGAGCAGTTCTTC. Amino acid sequence: CASSPTSGRVYEQFF.

V usage is TRBV7-9 and J usage is TRBJ2-7; D gene uncertain. V was pared by 6 bases and J by 5 bases, with 17 bases between. The germline V gene encodes CDR1 SEHNR and CDR2 FQNEAQ (reference sequence). CDR3 length equals 14 residues. In DNA form, the CDR3 reads TGTGCCAGCAGTCGCACCGGGCTTCGGGACGAGCAGTACTTC. This codes for CASSRTGLRDEQYF.

V and J are TRBV5-1 and TRBJ2-7; D not certain. Germline CDR1 is SGHRS and CDR2 is YFSETQ. The CDR3 has 13 amino acids. V was clipped by 0 bases and J by 5 bases, with 9 bases between them. The CDR3 sequence is CASSLERSDEQYF. CDR3 in DNA: TGCGCCAGCAGCTTGGAACGGTCTGACGAGCAGTACTTC.

The chain joins TRBV4-1 to TRBJ2-1, with 7 bases matching TRBD1. Germline V gene data show CDR1 as MGHRA and CDR2 as YSYEKL. The CDR3 totals 14 residues. The V gene end was trimmed by 4 bases and the J gene end by 9 bases; junction bases not matched to a gene: 9. The CDR3 sequence is CASSPGPSGGEQFF. The CDR3 region has the DNA TGCGCCAGCAGCCCGGGACCCTCAGGGGGTGAGCAGTTCTTC.

This rearrangement joins TRBV7-9 to TRBJ2-2; possible D gene TRBD2, 6 bases. The germline V and J ends were trimmed by 7 bases and 6 bases, with 12 bases remaining between them. CDR3 size: 13 residues. Germline CDR1 is SEHNR and CDR2 is FQNEAQ (reference sequence). The CDR3 sequence: CASTRLDAGELFF. CDR3 sequence (DNA): TGTGCCAGCACCCGACTAGATGCCGGGGAGCTGTTTTTT. Looking up the rest from reference TRBV7-9 and TRBJ2-2 gives the full variable domain: DTGVSQNPRHKITKRGQNVTFRCDPISEHNRLYWYRQTLGQGPEFLTYFQNEAQLEKSRLLSDRFSAERPKGSFSTLEIQRTEQGDSAMYLCASTRLDAGELFFGEGSRLTVL.

The chain is built from TRBV7-2 and TRBJ1-3; D uncertain. V was cut by 2 bases and J by 4 bases, with 15 bases left in between. CDR3 length equals 16 residues. Per the germline V gene, CDR1 is SGHTA and CDR2 is FQGNSA. CDR3 residues: CASSLWRTLGGNTIYF. CDR3 bases: TGTGCCAGCAGCTTATGGAGGACTTTGGGCGGAAACACCATATATTTT.

This chain links TRBV18 with TRBJ2-3; 11 bases line up with TRBD2. Germline V gene data show CDR1 as KGHSH and CDR2 as LQKENI. This CDR3 is 19 amino acids long. V trimming: 3 bases; J trimming: 1 base; junction bases outside the gene matches: 12. The CDR3 reads CASSPKELAGVRGTDTQYF. Here the CDR3 DNA reads TGTGCCAGCTCACCGAAAGAACTAGCGGGAGTACGTGGCACAGATACGCAGTATTTT.

Only one count was recorded for this clonotype. The CDR3 region is CSVVDRGFYYGYTF. The CDR3 DNA reads as TGCAGCGTTGTGGACAGGGGGTTTTACTATGGCTACACCTTC. The rearrangement links TRBV29-1 to TRBJ1-2, with 10 bases identical to TRBD1. V was pared by 4 bases and J by 3 bases, with 5 bases of the junction left unmatched. The CDR3 runs 14 residues. Germline V gives CDR1 SQVTM, CDR2 ANQGSEA.

The chain joins TRBV6-2 or TRBV6-3 to TRBJ2-7, with D perhaps matching TRBD2 (5 bases). The CDR3 is made up of 12 amino acids. Germline V lookup: CDR1 MNHEY, CDR2 SVGEGT. The V end was cut by 6 bases, the J end by 6 bases, with 12 bases between. CDR3 sequence: CASSPEGFEQYF. Here the CDR3 DNA reads TGTGCCAGCAGCCCCGAGGGTTTCGAGCAGTACTTC.